This T cell receptor (beta chain) is from a study of blood T cell repertoires in COVID-19. Study background: PBMCs, B-cell-depleted T cells, or T cells were the source of the cDNA or gDNA that made up the material.

Data came from immunoSEQ multiplex PCR; TCRdb stores just in-frame clones and leaves some out. The sample contains 50,000 to 75,000 clones, about 90% of which appear only once. Germline CDR1 reads MGHRA; CDR2 reads YSYEKL. V dropped 4 bases and J dropped 9; count of bases not matched to a gene: 5. The CDR3 sequence is 16 residues long. This receptor was taken from a man older than 75 in a cohort sampled during active COVID-19. The rearrangement uses TRBV4-1 and TRBJ2-2, with 16 nucleotides matching TRBD2. The sequencing sample was made of peripheral blood. CDR3 nucleotide sequence: TGCGCCAGCAGCCCGGGACTAGCGGGAGGGCCGCGGGAGCTGTTTTTT. It is translated as CASSPGLAGGPRELFF.